This T cell receptor beta chain stems from a study of Ad26.COV2.S vaccination and SARS-CoV-2 variants. Study context: The vaccine Ad26.COV2.S was put into the muscle once, or twice with 56 days between. Regarding the study as a whole: Total responses of T cells may have been underestimated by the analyses of TCR breadth and depth.

Treatment in this sample: some 20 received Ad26.COV2.S at low or high dose, single or two shots; about 5 received placebo; per-sample allocation not given. Sampling occurred on day 63 after the first vaccine or placebo injection. The method was immunoSEQ multiplex PCR; TCRdb's version includes in-frame clones alone and lacks a portion of them. The table records more than 250,000 clones, 70% to 90% of them present only once. This clone has just a few counts. Its specificity is not known. An end of the junction differs from the germline gene, which may be a read error. Germline V CDR1 and CDR2: SGHAT, FQNNGV. This CDR3 comprises 15 residues.

The sequence derives from a person aged 18 to 59 who received the Ad26.COV2.S COVID-19 vaccine or a placebo. The chain joins TRBV11-2 to TRBJ1-1; weak D call: TRBD1 (6 bases). The material sequenced was peripheral blood, taken in a trial of Ad26.COV2.S vaccine versus placebo. The CDR3 is CASSLEARGGTEAFF. In DNA, the CDR3 is TGTGCCAGCAGCCTAGAGGCAAGGGGGGGTACTGAAGCTTTCTTT.